This TCR beta chain was identified in a study of naive and memory T cell subsets. Both TRBC1 and TRBC2 were covered by a beta constant-region primer of two equimolar oligonucleotides. Four rounds of PCR amplified the ligated cDNA using nested alpha and beta constant-region primers plus SP2. A 12-nucleotide UMI and the SP2 primer were added to the cDNA 3' end by oligonucleotide ligation. TCRdb reprocessed the UMI-ligation and nested PCR reads via MiXCR and lists one record per CDR3 protein. This sample has 17,000 or so distinct CDR3 sequences, with 8.7% found just once. The CDR3 has 16 amino acids. V lost 5 bases and J lost 1; bases outside the gene matches: 11.

Sequenced sample: central memory CD8+ T cells from blood. This chain uses TRBV12-3 or TRBV12-4 with TRBJ2-7, with 7 bases identical to TRBD1. This receptor was identified in a human donor in good health. The CDR3 bases are TGTGCCAGCAGTCCAAGGGACAGTCTTCGGTCCTACGAGCAGTACTTC. It codes for CASSPRDSLRSYEQYF.